Sequencing of this T cell receptor (beta chain) was carried out in a study of T-cell reconstitution after alpha-beta-depleted transplantation in children (dated by TCRdb to about 2016). At the level of the whole study: T-cell immune reconstitution after TCRalphabeta/CD19-depleted allogeneic hematopoietic cell transplantation in children was quantitatively tracked in the study by means of TCR repertoire profiling.

CDR1 and CDR2, per the germline V gene, are SGHVS and FQNEAQ. V is pared back by 2 bases and J by 1 base, with 12 bases lying between the germline termini. Counted from cysteine to phenylalanine, this CDR3 has 16 amino acids. Only CDR3 DNA is held: 48 bases, read in frame from base 1. This clonotype has only a few counts. Its binding antigen is unknown. Within one base of it there is no much larger clone, and no base qualities were kept. Library generation was performed with PCR. Sequencing used an Illumina HiSeq 2500. TCR libraries were prepared with molecular barcoding, using unique molecular identifiers to normalize TCRbeta repertoire quantification. TCRdb ran its own pipeline on the public reads, namely fastp trimming at Q25 and MiXCR clone calling, and kept in-frame beta chains. Every distinct CDR3 protein forms one entry, paired with its most common genes and DNA. This sample has about 500,000 distinct CDR3 sequences in its table, and approximately 32% of those were observed once. The top ten hold more than 2% of the sample.

This receptor was identified in a human donor who donated a stem cell graft to a child with aplastic anemia. The sample was PBMCs from the stem cell graft donor, taken from the stem cell graft. Recombination linked TRBV7-8 to TRBJ2-1; TRBD1 is possibly the D segment (5 matching bases). CDR3 protein: CASSLWGGNSYNEQFF. Here is the DNA: TGTGCCAGCAGCTTATGGGGCGGAAATTCCTACAATGAGCAGTTCTTC. The entire variable domain, with the stretches around the CDR3 drawn from the reference TRBV7-8 and TRBJ2-1 proteins, is GAGVSQSPRYKVAKRGQDVALRCDPISGHVSLFWYQQALGQGPEFLTYFQNEAQLDKSGLPSDRFFAERPEGSVSTLKIQRTQQEDSAVYLCASSLWGGNSYNEQFFGPGTRLTVL.